A single sample gave rise to the 23 T cell receptor beta chains below, sequenced in a study of shared clonotypes between healthy human individuals. Data came from immunoSEQ multiplex PCR; TCRdb stores just in-frame clones and leaves some out. The data show a few million clones, roughly 93% seen once. Sequencing used naive CD4+ T cells from PBMCs. Subset meaning: CD45RA+ positively selected. These receptors all stem from a man between 18 and 35 years old in good health. Some clones in this sample may be carry-over from other donors' samples.

This chain joins TRBV28 and TRBJ1-5, with D tentatively TRBD1 (6 bases). Germline lookup yields CDR1 MDHEN and CDR2 SYDVKM. This CDR3 has 14 residues. V was clipped by 4 bases and J by 7 bases, with 14 bases between them. The CDR3 DNA reads TGTGCCAGCAGTTACCACAGGGATGTCCAGCCCCAGCATTTT. It specifies CASSYHRDVQPQHF. The full variable domain, its missing parts supplied by reference TRBV28 and TRBJ1-5, is DVKVTQSSRYLVKRTGEKVFLECVQDMDHENMFWYRQDPGLGLRLIYFSYDVKMKEKGDIPEGYSVSREKKERFSLILESASTNQTSMYLCASSYHRDVQPQHFGDGTRLSIL.

CDR3 sequence: CASSPGQGAPDTQYF. The CDR3, as DNA: TGCGCCAGCAGCCCTGGACAGGGGGCCCCAGATACGCAGTATTTT. This chain links TRBV4-1 with TRBJ2-3, with 11 bases aligning to TRBD1. From germline, CDR1 is MGHRA and CDR2 YSYEKL. The J segment lost 4 bases and the V segment lost 4 bases, leaving 4 bases of the junction unmatched. The CDR3 sequence is 15 residues long.

The chain recombines TRBV4-2 with TRBJ1-2; no firm D call. The CDR3 loop spans 13 amino acids. V dropped 0 bases and J dropped 8 bases, with 10 bases sitting between them. The germline gives CDR1 LGHNA, CDR2 YNFKEQ. In DNA form, the CDR3 reads TGTGCCAGCAGCCAAGATACCAGAGGCGGCTACACCTTC. Translated: CASSQDTRGGYTF.

The chain is built from TRBV5-6 and TRBJ2-1; TRBD2 matches at 7 bases. CDR3 length equals 17 residues. V was pared by 1 base and J by 2 bases, with 9 bases of the junction left unmatched. The germline gives CDR1 SGHDT, CDR2 YYEEEE. The CDR3 DNA sequence: TGTGCCAGCAGCTTGTGGGCTCCTAGCGGCCCCTACAATGAGCAGTTCTTC. It specifies CASSLWAPSGPYNEQFF.

The rearrangement uses TRBV2 and TRBJ2-2; TRBD1 aligns across 7 bases. The CDR3 is 17 amino acids. Germline CDR1 reads SNHLY; CDR2 reads FYNNEI. Trimming took 5 bases from V and 6 from J; bases not matched to a gene: 15. The CDR3 coding sequence is TGTGCCAGCAGTTCATTCGGGACAGTTCTAGGGGCCGGGGAGCTGTTTTTT. Translation gives CASSSFGTVLGAGELFF.

The chain couples TRBV30 to TRBJ1-2, with D possibly matching TRBD1 (5 bases). CDR3 length equals 14 residues. The germline V gene encodes CDR1 GTSNPN and CDR2 SVGIG (reference sequence). With 0 bases removed from V and 4 bases from J, the gap between germline ends came to 12 bases. The chain's CDR3 is CAWSVPRRGYGYTF. CDR3 bases: TGTGCCTGGAGTGTACCCCGGAGGGGCTATGGCTACACCTTC.

The J gene is TRBJ2-7, the V gene TRBV4-1, with D possibly TRBD2 on 5 matching bases. Germline loops: CDR1 MGHRA, CDR2 YSYEKL. V was cut by 0 bases and J by 3 bases, with 21 bases left in between. The CDR3 length is 18 residues. This CDR3 is CASSQDEPLRAPYYEQYF. For the CDR3, the DNA is TGCGCCAGCAGCCAAGATGAGCCTTTGCGGGCCCCCTACTACGAGCAGTACTTC.

The chain couples TRBV6-1 to TRBJ1-1, with 7 bases identical to TRBD1. CDR1 and CDR2 from the germline V gene are MNHNS and SASEGT. The CDR3 is 15 amino acids. The ends lost 6 bases at V and 1 base at J; junction bases unmatched: 8. DNA of the CDR3: TGTGCCAGCAGGGAGTACAGGGGAAGGAACACTGAAGCTTTCTTT. This codes for CASREYRGRNTEAFF.

The rearrangement joins TRBV27 to TRBJ2-3; D perhaps matches TRBD1 (6 bases). Looked up from germline, CDR1 is MNHEY and CDR2 is SMNVEV (reference sequence). The V and J ends lost 4 bases and 9 bases respectively, with 17 bases between them. This CDR3 comprises 14 residues. CDR3 coding DNA: TGTGCCAGCAGTTCCTATGTAACAGGGAACACGCAGTATTTT. The encoded protein is CASSSYVTGNTQYF.

The V gene is TRBV10-1, the J gene TRBJ2-5, with D tentatively TRBD2 (6 bases). Judging by the DNA end, TRBJ2-7 fits better; the J call may be wrong. CDR3 size: 16 residues. CDR1 WNHNN and CDR2 SYGVQD come from the germline V gene (reference sequence). The chain's CDR3 is CASSAAPPTSSYEQYF. For the CDR3, the DNA is TGCGCCAGCAGTGCGGCCCCTCCGACTAGCTCCTACGAGCAGTACTTC.

The chain recombines TRBV27 with TRBJ2-7; 9 nucleotides match TRBD2. This CDR3 spans 14 amino acids. CDR1 is MNHEY, CDR2 SMNVEV, per germline (reference sequence). V lost 2 bases to trimming and J lost 8 bases; unmatched junction nucleotides: 7. The CDR3 coding sequence is TGTGCCAGCAGTTTAGATGCTAGCGGGATACAGCAGTACTTC. It translates to CASSLDASGIQQYF.

The genes are TRBV28 and TRBJ1-5, with a possible D match to TRBD1 (6 bases). The germline V gene has CDR1 MDHEN and CDR2 SYDVKM. Trimming cost V 5 bases and J 7 bases, with 18 bases left between them. The CDR3 length is 15 residues. The CDR3 loop is CASSQLTGRPQPQHF. In nucleotides, the CDR3 is TGTGCCAGCAGTCAATTGACAGGCCGACCCCAGCCCCAGCATTTT. Together with reference TRBV28 and TRBJ1-5, the CDR3 gives the full variable domain: DVKVTQSSRYLVKRTGEKVFLECVQDMDHENMFWYRQDPGLGLRLIYFSYDVKMKEKGDIPEGYSVSREKKERFSLILESASTNQTSMYLCASSQLTGRPQPQHFGDGTRLSIL.

The J gene is TRBJ1-2, the V gene TRBV1; the D call in the table, TRBD1, was not verified against the DNA. TRBV1 is annotated as a pseudogene. This CDR3 region has 16 residues. This CDR3 reads CTSSQVGTEKNYGYTF. In DNA, the CDR3 is TGCACCAGCAGCCAAGTAGGGACAGAGAAGAACTATGGCTACACCTTC.

The DNA for the CDR3 is TGTGCCAGCAGGAAAGTAGGTAACAGGGGGCGGCAAGAGACCCAGTACTTC. Translation gives CASRKVGNRGRQETQYF. This chain connects TRBV28 to TRBJ2-5; 9 bases agree with TRBD1. The CDR3 has 17 amino acids. Germline assignment: CDR1 MDHEN and CDR2 SYDVKM. V was pared by 6 bases and J by 2 bases, with 13 bases of the junction left unmatched.

This chain uses TRBV5-8 with TRBJ1-5; 8 bases line up with TRBD1. The CDR3 is 15 amino acids. Germline V CDR1 and CDR2: SGHTS, YDEGEE. The junction had 8 bases not matched to a gene; V was cut back by 5 bases and J by 4 bases. CDR3 coding DNA: TGTGCCAGCAGACCGAGGACAGGGATTAATCAGCCCCAGCATTTT. It encodes CASRPRTGINQPQHF.

This clone was seen just once. The rearrangement links TRBV2 to TRBJ2-1, with 11 bases identical to TRBD2. Germline trimming cut 10 bases from V and 6 bases from J; bases unmatched to any gene: 8. CDR3 length equals 14 residues. The V gene's germline CDR1 is SNHLY and CDR2 FYNNEI. The CDR3 DNA follows: TGTGCCATCCGACTAGCGGGGTTGATCAATGAGCAGTTCTTC. Residues: CAIRLAGLINEQFF.

Of note for this clone: Additional DNA sequences in this sample encode the identical CDR3. This chain joins TRBV4-1 and TRBJ1-1; D unclear. Germline V gene data show CDR1 as MGHRA and CDR2 as YSYEKL. Trimming took off 0 bases at V and 2 bases at J, with 7 bases between the two ends. The CDR3 is made up of 14 amino acids. The DNA for the CDR3 is TGCGCCAGCAGCCAAGATCGGGGAAACACTGAAGCTTTCTTT. Translating gives CASSQDRGNTEAFF.

This sequence joins TRBV27 and TRBJ2-3; a possible D gene is TRBD1 (6 bases). With 6 bases removed from V and 7 bases from J, the gap between germline ends came to 14 bases. The CDR3 extends over 13 amino acids. Germline V gene data show CDR1 as MNHEY and CDR2 as SMNVEV (reference sequence). The CDR3 sequence: CASSLNDRNTQYF. For the CDR3, the DNA is TGTGCCAGCAGCCTAAACGACAGGAATACGCAGTATTTT.

Regarding this clone: Other DNA sequences within the sample encode an identical CDR3. The chain has TRBV28 and TRBJ2-7, with 7 bases identical to TRBD1. Germline CDR1 and CDR2: MDHEN and SYDVKM. This CDR3 contains 14 residues. V dropped 5 bases and J dropped 4; count of bases not matched to a gene: 8. The CDR3 protein is CASSLTGLVYEQYF. Written as DNA, the CDR3 is TGTGCCAGCAGTCTGACAGGGTTGGTATACGAGCAGTACTTC. The variable domain in full, with the rest retrieved from reference TRBV28 and TRBJ2-7, is DVKVTQSSRYLVKRTGEKVFLECVQDMDHENMFWYRQDPGLGLRLIYFSYDVKMKEKGDIPEGYSVSREKKERFSLILESASTNQTSMYLCASSLTGLVYEQYFGPGTRLTVT.

The chain employs TRBV4-3 and TRBJ1-2; D gene ambiguous. Germline CDR1 and CDR2: LGHNA and YSLEER. Trimming took off 0 bases at V and 2 bases at J, with 7 bases between the two ends. The CDR3 extends over 14 amino acids. CDR3 protein: CASSQEFSNYGYTF. CDR3 nucleotide sequence: TGCGCCAGCAGCCAAGAGTTCAGCAACTATGGCTACACCTTC.

This clone was picked up one time. The J gene is TRBJ2-1, the V gene TRBV10-2; 15 nucleotides match TRBD2. Looked up from germline, CDR1 is WSHSY and CDR2 is SAAADI. V was pared by 10 bases and J by 0 bases, with 7 bases of the junction left unmatched. The CDR3 is made up of 17 amino acids. Here the CDR3 reads CATAGLAGGYSYNEQFF. CDR3 DNA sequence: TGCGCCACCGCGGGACTAGCGGGAGGTTACTCCTACAATGAGCAGTTCTTC.

This chain joins TRBV7-8 and TRBJ2-1; D unresolved. Trimming pared 0 bases from V and 7 bases from J, leaving 4 bases between. The CDR3 totals 12 residues. Germline V gene data show CDR1 as SGHVS and CDR2 as FQNEAQ. The CDR3 is CASSLARNEQFF. The CDR3 DNA follows: TGTGCCAGCAGCTTAGCTAGGAATGAGCAGTTCTTC. Drawing the rest from reference TRBV7-8 and TRBJ2-1, the complete variable domain is GAGVSQSPRYKVAKRGQDVALRCDPISGHVSLFWYQQALGQGPEFLTYFQNEAQLDKSGLPSDRFFAERPEGSVSTLKIQRTQQEDSAVYLCASSLARNEQFFGPGTRLTVL.

Only one count was recorded for this clone. V gene TRBV27 combines with J gene TRBJ2-7; D unclear. Germline V gene sequence: CDR1 MNHEY, CDR2 SMNVEV (reference sequence). V lost 8 bases, J lost 12 bases, and 14 bases lay in between. The CDR3 covers 10 residues. CDR3 protein: CASPYGNPYF. The CDR3 nucleotides read TGTGCCAGCCCATACGGTAATCCGTACTTC.